Listed here are 24 T cell receptor beta chains from one sample, sequenced in a study of cytomegalovirus exposure and HLA in healthy donors. The PCR made use of 60 Vbeta and 13 Jbeta primers. Method: immunoSEQ multiplex PCR; TCRdb's copy keeps in-frame clones and lacks some. This listing includes some 200,000 clones. The sequenced sample was PBMCs. Receptor source: a man aged 25-45 years in good health and CMV-seronegative.

The V call is TRBV27, the J call TRBJ2-3, with TRBD1 matching 7 bases. From germline, CDR1 is MNHEY and CDR2 SMNVEV (reference sequence). Trimming took 5 bases from V and 2 from J; bases not matched to a gene: 10. The CDR3 is 16 amino acids. The CDR3 DNA is TGTGCCAGCAGTCTCACAGGGGCACCAATCACAGATACGCAGTATTTT. It codes for CASSLTGAPITDTQYF.

The chain is built from TRBV27 and TRBJ1-2; 7 nucleotides align to TRBD1. The CDR3 spans 15 residues. Germline V CDR1 and CDR2: MNHEY, SMNVEV (reference sequence). The J segment lost 6 bases and the V segment lost 3 bases, leaving 10 bases of the junction unmatched. In DNA, the CDR3 is TGTGCCAGCAGTTTTTGGGCAGGGGGTAGGAATGGCTACACCTTC. Its protein product is CASSFWAGGRNGYTF.

The V call is TRBV4-3, the J call TRBJ2-7, with TRBD1 as a possible D gene (6 bases). Trimming shortened V by 0 bases and J by 3 bases, and 9 bases separated the two germline ends. CDR3 size: 14 residues. Per the germline V gene, CDR1 is LGHNA and CDR2 is YSLEER. The chain's CDR3 is CASSQDQGLYEQYF. In nucleotides, the CDR3 is TGCGCCAGCAGCCAAGATCAGGGGCTCTACGAGCAGTACTTC.

V usage is TRBV6-1 and J usage is TRBJ1-2; weak D call: TRBD1 (5 bases). Germline V gives CDR1 MNHNS, CDR2 SASEGT. The CDR3 extends over 15 amino acids. The V end lost 3 bases, the J end lost 4 bases, and 15 bases lay between the germline ends. The CDR3 DNA follows: TGTGCCAGCAGTGATGGGGGAGGGCAGGCCTATGGCTACACCTTC. Its translation is CASSDGGGQAYGYTF.

The chain has TRBV4-1 and TRBJ1-1; 8 nucleotides line up with TRBD1. The CDR3 runs to 16 residues. V dropped 4 bases and J dropped 1; count of bases not matched to a gene: 8. CDR1 is MGHRA and CDR2 is YSYEKL in the germline V gene. CDR3 nucleotides: TGCGCCAGCAGCCCGCCTTTGGGACAGGAGAACACTGAAGCTTTCTTT. Translation gives CASSPPLGQENTEAFF.

The chain combines TRBV30 with TRBJ1-1; D unclear. Germline V gene data show CDR1 as GTSNPN and CDR2 as SVGIG (reference sequence). V gave up 4 bases and J gave up 2 bases, with 11 bases separating them. The CDR3 runs 13 residues. The CDR3 region is CAWISVVNTEAFF. For the CDR3, the DNA is TGTGCCTGGATTAGTGTGGTAAACACTGAAGCTTTCTTT.

The chain joins TRBV5-8 to TRBJ2-5, with TRBD1 matching 11 bases. V lost 4 bases, J lost 4 bases, and 9 bases stayed unmatched. This CDR3 contains 16 residues. Germline CDR1 and CDR2: SGHTS and YDEGEE. The CDR3: CASSPGQGGHGETQYF. The DNA of the CDR3 is TGTGCCAGCAGCCCGGGACAGGGGGGGCATGGAGAGACCCAGTACTTC.

This rearrangement joins TRBV19 to TRBJ1-4, with D hard to call. The CDR3 has 15 amino acids. Germline V CDR1 and CDR2: LNHDA, SQIVND (reference sequence). Trimming took off 3 bases at V and 0 bases at J, with 8 bases between the two ends. Here the CDR3 reads CASSIPGPTNEKLFF. DNA for the CDR3: TGTGCCAGTAGTATTCCGGGTCCAACTAATGAAAAACTGTTTTTT.

The chain employs TRBV27 and TRBJ1-1; tentatively, D is TRBD1 (5 bases). The ends were cut back, 8 bases at V and 1 base at J, with 17 bases in the middle. The CDR3 extends over 15 amino acids. The germline V gene has CDR1 MNHEY and CDR2 SMNVEV (reference sequence). The CDR3 DNA reads TGTGCCAGCGGCCCACGTCCGGGGGGGAACACTGAAGCTTTCTTT. Translated, it gives CASGPRPGGNTEAFF.

This chain joins TRBV2 and TRBJ1-2; 7 bases line up with TRBD1. The V and J ends lost 7 bases and 0 bases, in that order; junction bases with no gene match: 5. Germline V lookup: CDR1 SNHLY, CDR2 FYNNEI. This CDR3 region has 14 residues. This CDR3 is CASTQGVSNYGYTF. The DNA for the CDR3 is TGTGCCAGCACCCAGGGGGTTTCTAACTATGGCTACACCTTC.

The chain uses TRBV10-3 and TRBJ1-4; D is undetermined. V dropped 3 bases and J dropped 7 bases, with 12 bases sitting between them. Germline assignment: CDR1 ENHRY and CDR2 SYGVKD. The CDR3 contains 14 residues. CDR3: CAISDPKASEKLFF. Here the CDR3 DNA reads TGTGCCATCAGTGACCCGAAGGCTAGTGAAAAACTGTTTTTT.

This chain links TRBV28 with TRBJ1-2; 7 bases are shared with TRBD1. V lost 1 base to trimming and J lost 5 bases; unmatched junction nucleotides: 4. Germline V gene data show CDR1 as MDHEN and CDR2 as SYDVKM. The CDR3 extends over 14 amino acids. The CDR3 sequence is CASSLLRDRYGYTF. In DNA, the CDR3 is TGTGCCAGCAGTTTATTGAGGGACAGATATGGCTACACCTTC.

The chain uses TRBV11-3 and TRBJ1-2; 11 bases are shared with TRBD1. The V segment lost 3 bases and the J segment 4 bases; nucleotides outside the gene matches: 10. The CDR3 covers 17 residues. Germline V lookup: CDR1 SGHNT, CDR2 YENEEA. CDR3 DNA sequence: TGTGCCAGCAGCTTTCGTGGGGACAGGGGGGCGGCCTATGGCTACACCTTC. Its protein is CASSFRGDRGAAYGYTF.

V and J are TRBV7-2 and TRBJ2-2; D not resolved. Trimming left V 4 bases short and J 3 bases short, with 3 bases between. This CDR3 contains 12 residues. Germline V CDR1 and CDR2: SGHTA, FQGNSA. CDR3 in DNA: TGTGCCAGCAGCTCGTACACCGGGGAGCTGTTTTTT. It encodes CASSSYTGELFF.

The gene calls are TRBV30 and TRBJ1-2, with D maybe TRBD1 (5 bases). V lost 2 bases, J lost 8 bases, and 15 bases lay in between. CDR1 GTSNPN and CDR2 SVGIG come from the germline V gene (reference sequence). This CDR3 comprises 13 residues. The CDR3 spells CAWSPIRDSGYTF. DNA of the CDR3: TGTGCCTGGAGTCCCATCAGGGATTCGGGCTACACCTTC.

The V gene is TRBV6-6, the J gene TRBJ1-1; tentatively, D is TRBD1 (6 bases). Germline CDR1 MNHNY, CDR2 SVGAGI (reference sequence). This CDR3 has 13 residues. Trimming removed 6 bases at V and 7 bases at J, with 15 bases between. The CDR3 sequence: CASRPRQELEAFF. The CDR3 region has the DNA TGTGCCAGCAGACCAAGACAGGAGCTTGAAGCTTTCTTT.

The chain recombines TRBV5-4 with TRBJ2-5; 10 nucleotides align to TRBD1. After removal of 4 bases from V and 5 bases from J, the junction contained 11 bases not matched to a gene. The germline CDR1 and CDR2 sequences are SGHNT and YYREEE (reference sequence). The length of the CDR3 is 16 residues. The CDR3 is CASSPGRRTGGETQYF. In DNA, the CDR3 is TGTGCCAGCAGCCCCGGCAGGCGGACAGGGGGGGAGACCCAGTACTTC.

V gene TRBV10-3 combines with J gene TRBJ1-2; 7 bases line up with TRBD1. The J segment lost 8 bases and the V segment lost 2 bases, leaving 8 bases of the junction unmatched. CDR1 is ENHRY, CDR2 SYGVKD, per germline. This CDR3 comprises 14 residues. The DNA of the CDR3 is TGTGCCATCAGTGAGGCAGACAGGGAAGGCGGCTACACCTTC. Protein sequence: CAISEADREGGYTF.

V gene TRBV19 combines with J gene TRBJ2-7; 7 bases map to TRBD2. Germline CDR1 and CDR2: LNHDA and SQIVND (reference sequence). After removal of 2 bases from V and 2 bases from J, the junction contained 15 bases not matched to a gene. The length of the CDR3 is 18 residues. The CDR3 DNA reads as TGTGCCAGTAGTATAAGTTTAAGGGTCGGGGGGATAACCTACGAGCAGTACTTC. Amino acids: CASSISLRVGGITYEQYF. The whole variable domain, filled in from reference TRBV19 and TRBJ2-7, reads DGGITQSPKYLFRKEGQNVTLSCEQNLNHDAMYWYRQDPGQGLRLIYYSQIVNDFQKGDIAEGYSVSREKKESFPLTVTSAQKNPTAFYLCASSISLRVGGITYEQYFGPGTRLTVT.

V and J are TRBV10-2 and TRBJ1-3; 9 nucleotides align to TRBD1. CDR1 is WSHSY and CDR2 is SAAADI in the germline V gene. This CDR3 contains 14 residues. Losses at the gene ends were 6 bases for V and 2 bases for J; bases not matched to a gene: 2. This CDR3 reads CASRGTGTGNTIYF. CDR3 sequence (DNA): TGCGCCAGCAGGGGGACAGGGACTGGAAACACCATATATTTT.

With respect to this clone: Mismatch with germline at one junction end may stem from a read error. This chain connects TRBV5-4 to TRBJ1-6, with 7 bases matching TRBD1. The CDR3 extends over 13 amino acids. Germline V gene data show CDR1 as SGHNT and CDR2 as YYREEE (reference sequence). CDR3 DNA: TGTGCCAGCAGCTTACAGGGGAGTTCACCCCCCCACTTT. Amino acid sequence: CASSLQGSSPPHF.

V is TRBV28 and J is TRBJ2-7; 11 nucleotides match TRBD1. This CDR3 is built from 17 residues. CDR1 is MDHEN, CDR2 SYDVKM, per germline. The V gene end was trimmed by 2 bases and the J gene end by 0 bases; junction bases not matched to a gene: 6. In DNA form, the CDR3 reads TGTGCCAGCAGTTTAGTTGGGGGACAGGGGGGCTCCTACGAGCAGTACTTC. This codes for CASSLVGGQGGSYEQYF.

The chain is built from TRBV11-2 and TRBJ2-7; 15 nucleotides agree with TRBD2. Germline trimming cut 5 bases from V and 0 bases from J; bases unmatched to any gene: 5. Germline lookup yields CDR1 SGHAT and CDR2 FQNNGV. This CDR3 comprises 17 residues. In DNA, the CDR3 is TGTGCCAGCAGCCATCGGACTAGCGGGAGGGCCTCCTACGAGCAGTACTTC. This codes for CASSHRTSGRASYEQYF. The full variable domain, rest sourced from reference TRBV11-2 and TRBJ2-7, is EAGVAQSPRYKIIEKRQSVAFWCNPISGHATLYWYQQILGQGPKLLIQFQNNGVVDDSQLPKDRFSAERLKGVDSTLKIQPAKLEDSAVYLCASSHRTSGRASYEQYFGPGTRLTVT.

V is TRBV7-2 and J is TRBJ2-3; 8 bases align to TRBD2. The CDR3 contains 15 residues. The trim removed 5 bases at V and 5 bases at J, leaving 9 bases unmatched. Germline CDR1 reads SGHTA; CDR2 reads FQGNSA. The chain's CDR3 is CASSPTSGERDTQYF. The CDR3 DNA reads TGTGCCAGCAGCCCTACTAGCGGAGAACGAGATACGCAGTATTTT.